What follows is one T cell receptor (beta chain) and its context. This CDR3 contains 12 residues. The germline CDR1 and CDR2 sequences are LGHDT and YNNKEL (reference sequence). Losses at the gene ends were 4 bases for V and 10 bases for J; bases not matched to a gene: 6. This entry comes from a study of blood T cell repertoires in COVID-19. Study in general: Samples representing acute and convalescent COVID-19 were sourced from the United States, Italy and Spain. Sample material is recorded as cDNA or gDNA derived from T cells, B-cell-depleted T cells, or PBMCs.

How the authors handled the data: Amplification of reference gene primers was used by the study to estimate nucleated cell counts. Repertoires were generated with immunoSEQ multiplex PCR, while TCRdb's copy carries only in-frame clones and drops some. Clone size and the V and J calls come from that table; the DNA yielded D and trimming. The sample lists about 240,000 clones, around 86% occurring once. The V call is TRBV3-1 (or the pseudogene TRBV3-2), the J call TRBJ1-1; 7 bases fit TRBD1. The clonotype originates from a man aged 30-40 years who had recovered from COVID-19. The material sequenced was peripheral blood. Here the CDR3 DNA reads TGTGCCAGCAGCCCTGGACAGGAGGGAGCTTTCTTT. Protein: CASSPGQEGAFF.